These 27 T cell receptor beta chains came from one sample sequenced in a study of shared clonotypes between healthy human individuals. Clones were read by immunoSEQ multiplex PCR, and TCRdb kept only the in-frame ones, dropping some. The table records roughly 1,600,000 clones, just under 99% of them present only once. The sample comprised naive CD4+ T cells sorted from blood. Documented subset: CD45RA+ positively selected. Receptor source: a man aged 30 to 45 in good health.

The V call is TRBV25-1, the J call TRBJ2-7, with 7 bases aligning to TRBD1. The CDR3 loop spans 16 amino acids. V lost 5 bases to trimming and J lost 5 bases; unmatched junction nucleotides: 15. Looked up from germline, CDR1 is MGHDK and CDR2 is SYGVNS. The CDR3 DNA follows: TGTGCCAGCAGTCCATCGACAGGGTTCTTTTCCCACGAGCAGTACTTC. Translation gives CASSPSTGFFSHEQYF.

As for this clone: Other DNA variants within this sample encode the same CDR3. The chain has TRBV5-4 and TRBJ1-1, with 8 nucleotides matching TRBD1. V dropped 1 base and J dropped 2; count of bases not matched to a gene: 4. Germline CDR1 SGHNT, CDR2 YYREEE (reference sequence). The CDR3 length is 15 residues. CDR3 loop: CASSLPQGVNTEAFF. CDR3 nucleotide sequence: TGTGCCAGCAGCTTGCCACAGGGGGTAAACACTGAAGCTTTCTTT.

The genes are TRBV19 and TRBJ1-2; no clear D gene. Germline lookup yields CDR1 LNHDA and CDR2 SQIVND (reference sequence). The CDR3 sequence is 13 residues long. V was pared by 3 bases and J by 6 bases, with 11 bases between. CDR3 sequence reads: CASSIGQVDGYTF. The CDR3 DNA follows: TGTGCCAGTAGTATTGGGCAGGTCGATGGCTACACCTTC.

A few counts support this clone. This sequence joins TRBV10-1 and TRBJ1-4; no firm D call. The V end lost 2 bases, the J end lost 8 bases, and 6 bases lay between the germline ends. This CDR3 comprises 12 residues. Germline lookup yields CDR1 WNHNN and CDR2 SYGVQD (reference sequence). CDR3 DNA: TGCGCCAGCAGTGAGAACGGGGAAAAACTGTTTTTT. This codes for CASSENGEKLFF.

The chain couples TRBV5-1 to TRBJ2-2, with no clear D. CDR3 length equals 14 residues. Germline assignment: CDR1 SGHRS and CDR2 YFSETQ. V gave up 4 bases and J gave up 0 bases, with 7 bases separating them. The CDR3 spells CASSLQPNTGELFF. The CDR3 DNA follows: TGCGCCAGCAGCCTCCAGCCGAACACCGGGGAGCTGTTTTTT.

The CDR3 DNA sequence: TGCGCCAGCGGGCCCGGGCTAACTACCCTGGGCCAAGAGACCCAGTACTTC. Translating it yields CASGPGLTTLGQETQYF. The chain joins TRBV5-1 to TRBJ2-5; D not certain. The V and J ends lost 7 bases and 1 base respectively, with 23 bases between them. Looked up from germline, CDR1 is SGHRS and CDR2 is YFSETQ. This CDR3 has 17 amino acids.

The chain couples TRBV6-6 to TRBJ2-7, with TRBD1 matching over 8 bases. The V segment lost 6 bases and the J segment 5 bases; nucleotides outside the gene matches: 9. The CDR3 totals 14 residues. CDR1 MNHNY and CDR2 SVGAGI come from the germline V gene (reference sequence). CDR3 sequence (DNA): TGTGCCAGCAGCAACGGACAGGGTTTCGACGAGCAGTACTTC. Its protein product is CASSNGQGFDEQYF.

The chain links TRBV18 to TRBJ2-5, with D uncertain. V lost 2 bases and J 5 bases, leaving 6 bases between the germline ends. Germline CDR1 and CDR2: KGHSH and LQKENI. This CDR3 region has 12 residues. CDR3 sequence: CASSPDWETQYF. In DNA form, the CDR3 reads TGTGCCAGCTCACCAGATTGGGAGACCCAGTACTTC.

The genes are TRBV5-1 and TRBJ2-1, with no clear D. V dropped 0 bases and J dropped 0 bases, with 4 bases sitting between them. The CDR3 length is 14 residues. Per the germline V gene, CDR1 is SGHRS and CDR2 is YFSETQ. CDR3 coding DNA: TGCGCCAGCAGCTTGGGACGCTCCTACAATGAGCAGTTCTTC. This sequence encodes CASSLGRSYNEQFF.

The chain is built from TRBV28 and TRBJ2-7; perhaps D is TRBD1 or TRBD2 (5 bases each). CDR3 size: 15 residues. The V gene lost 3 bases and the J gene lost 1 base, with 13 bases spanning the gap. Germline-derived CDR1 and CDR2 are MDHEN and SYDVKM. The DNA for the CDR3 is TGTGCCAGCAGTTTTCGAGGGGTAGGATCCTACGAGCAGTACTTC. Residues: CASSFRGVGSYEQYF. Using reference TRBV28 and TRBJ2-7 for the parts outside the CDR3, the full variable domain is DVKVTQSSRYLVKRTGEKVFLECVQDMDHENMFWYRQDPGLGLRLIYFSYDVKMKEKGDIPEGYSVSREKKERFSLILESASTNQTSMYLCASSFRGVGSYEQYFGPGTRLTVT.

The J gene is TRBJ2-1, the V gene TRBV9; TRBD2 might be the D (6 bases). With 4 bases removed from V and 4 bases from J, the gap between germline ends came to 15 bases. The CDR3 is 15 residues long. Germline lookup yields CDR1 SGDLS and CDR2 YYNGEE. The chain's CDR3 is CASSSRLVGYNEQFF. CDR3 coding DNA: TGTGCCAGCAGCTCCCGACTAGTGGGTTACAATGAGCAGTTCTTC.

CDR3 protein: CASSFRSGRRYEQFF. The CDR3 nucleotides read TGTGCCAGCAGCTTCCGAAGCGGGAGAAGGTATGAGCAGTTCTTC. The chain carries TRBV5-6 and TRBJ2-1, with 8 bases fitting TRBD2. This CDR3 region has 15 residues. V was clipped by 2 bases and J by 8 bases; unmatched bases: 9. Germline-derived CDR1 and CDR2 are SGHDT and YYEEEE.

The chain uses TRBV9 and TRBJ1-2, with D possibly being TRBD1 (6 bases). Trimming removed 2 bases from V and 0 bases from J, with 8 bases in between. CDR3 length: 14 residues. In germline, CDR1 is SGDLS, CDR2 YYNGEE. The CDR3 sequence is CASSVDSSNYGYTF. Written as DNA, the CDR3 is TGTGCCAGCAGCGTGGACAGCTCTAACTATGGCTACACCTTC. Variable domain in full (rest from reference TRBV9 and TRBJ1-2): DSGVTQTPKHLITATGQRVTLRCSPRSGDLSVYWYQQSLDQGLQFLIQYYNGEERAKGNILERFSAQQFPDLHSELNLSSLELGDSALYFCASSVDSSNYGYTFGSGTRLTVV.

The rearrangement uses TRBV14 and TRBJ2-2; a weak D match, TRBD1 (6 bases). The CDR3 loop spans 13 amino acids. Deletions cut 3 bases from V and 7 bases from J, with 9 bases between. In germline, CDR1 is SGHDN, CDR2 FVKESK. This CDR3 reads CASSQFRGGELFF. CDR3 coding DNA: TGTGCCAGCAGCCAGTTCAGGGGCGGGGAGCTGTTTTTT.

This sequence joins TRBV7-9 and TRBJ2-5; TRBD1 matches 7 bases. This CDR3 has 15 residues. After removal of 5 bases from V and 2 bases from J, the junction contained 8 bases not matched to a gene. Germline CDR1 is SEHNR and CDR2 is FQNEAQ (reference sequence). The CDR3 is CASSVRDSSQETQYF. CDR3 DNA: TGTGCCAGCAGCGTCCGGGACAGCTCACAAGAGACCCAGTACTTC. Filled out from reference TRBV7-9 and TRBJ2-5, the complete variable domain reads DTGVSQNPRHKITKRGQNVTFRCDPISEHNRLYWYRQTLGQGPEFLTYFQNEAQLEKSRLLSDRFSAERPKGSFSTLEIQRTEQGDSAMYLCASSVRDSSQETQYFGPGTRLLVL.

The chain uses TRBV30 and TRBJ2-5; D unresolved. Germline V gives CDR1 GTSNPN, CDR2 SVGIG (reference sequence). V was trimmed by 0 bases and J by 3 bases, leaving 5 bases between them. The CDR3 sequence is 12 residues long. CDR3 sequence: CAWSVWEETQYF. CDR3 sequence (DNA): TGTGCCTGGAGTGTTTGGGAAGAGACCCAGTACTTC.

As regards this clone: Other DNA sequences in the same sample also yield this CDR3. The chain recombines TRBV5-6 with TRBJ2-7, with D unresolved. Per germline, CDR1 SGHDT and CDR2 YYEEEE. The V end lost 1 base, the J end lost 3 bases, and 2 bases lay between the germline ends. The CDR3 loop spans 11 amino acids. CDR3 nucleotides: TGTGCCAGCAGCTTGAACTACGAGCAGTACTTC. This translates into CASSLNYEQYF.

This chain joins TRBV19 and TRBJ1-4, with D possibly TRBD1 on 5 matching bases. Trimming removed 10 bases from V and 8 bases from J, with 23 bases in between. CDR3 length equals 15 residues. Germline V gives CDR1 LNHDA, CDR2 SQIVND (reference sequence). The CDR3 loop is CATSLIGRGDEKLFF. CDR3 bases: TGTGCCACCTCACTCATCGGAAGGGGTGACGAAAAACTGTTTTTT.

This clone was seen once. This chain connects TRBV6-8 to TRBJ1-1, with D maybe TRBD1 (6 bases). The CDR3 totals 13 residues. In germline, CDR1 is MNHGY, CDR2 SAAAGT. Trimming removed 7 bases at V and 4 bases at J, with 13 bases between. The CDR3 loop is CASKLRGGTEAFF. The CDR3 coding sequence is TGTGCCAGCAAGTTAAGGGGGGGCACTGAAGCTTTCTTT.

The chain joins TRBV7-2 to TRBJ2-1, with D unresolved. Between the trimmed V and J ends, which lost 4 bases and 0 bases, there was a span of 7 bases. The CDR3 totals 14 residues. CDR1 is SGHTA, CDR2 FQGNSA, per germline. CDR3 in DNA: TGTGCCAGCAGCTCGCAGACCTCCTACAATGAGCAGTTCTTC. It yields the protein CASSSQTSYNEQFF.

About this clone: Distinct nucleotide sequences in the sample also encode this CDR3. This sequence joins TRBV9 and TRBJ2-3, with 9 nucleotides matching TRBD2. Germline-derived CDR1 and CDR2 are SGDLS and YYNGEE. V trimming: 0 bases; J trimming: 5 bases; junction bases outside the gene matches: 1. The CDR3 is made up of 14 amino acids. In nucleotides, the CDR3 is TGTGCCAGCAGCGTAGAACTAGCGGGAGATACGCAGTATTTT. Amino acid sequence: CASSVELAGDTQYF.

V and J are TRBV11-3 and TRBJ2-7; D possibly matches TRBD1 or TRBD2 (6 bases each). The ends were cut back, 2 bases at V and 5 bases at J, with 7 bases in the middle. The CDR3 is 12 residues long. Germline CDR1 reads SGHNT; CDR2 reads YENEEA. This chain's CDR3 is CASSLRGDEQYF. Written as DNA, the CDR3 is TGTGCCAGCAGCTTAAGGGGGGACGAGCAGTACTTC.

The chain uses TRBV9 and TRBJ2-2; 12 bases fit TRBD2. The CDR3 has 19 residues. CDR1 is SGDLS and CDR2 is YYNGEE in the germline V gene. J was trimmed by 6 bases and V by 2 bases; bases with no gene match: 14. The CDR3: CASSVYRQVTSGSPGELFF. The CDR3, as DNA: TGTGCCAGCAGCGTTTACCGACAGGTGACTAGCGGGAGTCCCGGGGAGCTGTTTTTT. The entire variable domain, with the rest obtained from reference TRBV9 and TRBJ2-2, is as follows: DSGVTQTPKHLITATGQRVTLRCSPRSGDLSVYWYQQSLDQGLQFLIQYYNGEERAKGNILERFSAQQFPDLHSELNLSSLELGDSALYFCASSVYRQVTSGSPGELFFGEGSRLTVL.

The CDR3, as DNA: TGTGCCAGCAGTCCCTTGGGGGAGACCTACGAGCAGTACTTC. It yields the protein CASSPLGETYEQYF. This chain uses TRBV6-6 with TRBJ2-7; D possibly matches TRBD1 or TRBD2 (5 bases each). Germline V lookup: CDR1 MNHNY, CDR2 SVGAGI (reference sequence). The CDR3 extends over 14 amino acids. Trimming removed 5 bases from V and 2 bases from J, with 13 bases in between.

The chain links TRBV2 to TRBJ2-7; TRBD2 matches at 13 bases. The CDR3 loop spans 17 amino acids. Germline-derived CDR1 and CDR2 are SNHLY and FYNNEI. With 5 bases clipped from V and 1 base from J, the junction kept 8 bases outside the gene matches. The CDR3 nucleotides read TGTGCCAGCAGTCGGGGACTAGCGGGACTCTATTCCTACGAGCAGTACTTC. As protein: CASSRGLAGLYSYEQYF. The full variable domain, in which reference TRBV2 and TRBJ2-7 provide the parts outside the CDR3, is EPEVTQTPSHQVTQMGQEVILRCVPISNHLYFYWYRQILGQKVEFLVSFYNNEISEKSEIFDDQFSVERPDGSNFTLKIRSTKLEDSAMYFCASSRGLAGLYSYEQYFGPGTRLTVT.

Here the CDR3 DNA reads TGTGCCAGCTCACCACTGAAAGCGGGAGGGGTAACCACCGGGGAGCTGTTTTTT. Protein: CASSPLKAGGVTTGELFF. This sequence joins TRBV18 and TRBJ2-2; 10 bases are a match to TRBD2. This CDR3 contains 18 residues. CDR1 is KGHSH and CDR2 is LQKENI in the germline V gene. The junction had 9 bases not matched to a gene; V was cut back by 1 base and J by 4 bases.

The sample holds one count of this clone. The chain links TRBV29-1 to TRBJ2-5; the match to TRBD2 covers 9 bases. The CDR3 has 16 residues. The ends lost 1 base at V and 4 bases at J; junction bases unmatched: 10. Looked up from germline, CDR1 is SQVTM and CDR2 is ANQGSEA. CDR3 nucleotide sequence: TGCAGCGTTGAAGCCCTAGGCGGGAGGGCCAGAGAGACCCAGTACTTC. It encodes CSVEALGGRARETQYF.